These 17 T cell receptor beta chains were all obtained from the same sample, sequenced in a study of cytomegalovirus exposure and HLA in healthy donors. The study ran its PCR with 60 Vbeta and 13 Jbeta primers. Assay used: immunoSEQ multiplex PCR; TCRdb lists only in-frame clones, some missing. The sample shows about 130,000 clones, approximately 8.8% of them seen only once. The sequenced sample consisted of PBMCs. These receptors were collected from a man in his forties or fifties in good health and CMV-seronegative.

V gene TRBV13 combines with J gene TRBJ1-2; D possibly corresponds to TRBD1 (6 bases). The CDR3 loop spans 16 amino acids. The V gene's germline CDR1 is PRHDT and CDR2 FYEKMQ (reference sequence). Trimming took 3 bases from V and 4 from J, leaving 18 bases between them. CDR3 amino acids: CASSLGRGRGSYGYTF. The CDR3 coding sequence is TGTGCCAGCAGCTTGGGCAGGGGCCGCGGGAGCTATGGCTACACCTTC.

The chain is built from TRBV29-1 and TRBJ2-5; 7 bases agree with TRBD2. The V and J ends lost 7 bases and 2 bases, in that order; junction bases with no gene match: 7. In germline, CDR1 is SQVTM, CDR2 ANQGSEA. The CDR3 is 13 amino acids. CDR3 protein: CSATSLIQETQYF. In DNA form, the CDR3 reads TGCAGCGCGACTAGCCTAATACAAGAGACCCAGTACTTC.

This clone was observed a handful of times. The CDR3 region has the DNA TGTGCCAGCAGCCAAGATGAGGACAGGAGTTACGAGCAGTACTTC. It is translated as CASSQDEDRSYEQYF. The rearrangement links TRBV4-2 to TRBJ2-7; 7 bases are shared with TRBD1. The CDR3 has 15 amino acids. Trimming at V came to 0 bases and at J to 4 bases, leaving 6 bases not matched to a gene. CDR1 LGHNA and CDR2 YNFKEQ come from the germline V gene.

This clone occurred a few times. The chain uses TRBV29-1 and TRBJ1-1; D is possibly TRBD1 (6 bases). The CDR3 contains 13 residues. V dropped 6 bases and J dropped 1 base, with 12 bases sitting between them. Per germline, CDR1 SQVTM and CDR2 ANQGSEA. The chain's CDR3 is CSVAGHTNTEAFF. The CDR3 bases are TGCAGCGTAGCGGGACACACGAACACTGAAGCTTTCTTT.

The CDR3 DNA is TGTGCCAGCAGTTCCGGGACAGGGCCTAGCAATCAGCCCCAGCATTTT. It is translated as CASSSGTGPSNQPQHF. This sequence joins TRBV6-5 and TRBJ1-5; 9 nucleotides match TRBD1. CDR1 MNHEY and CDR2 SVGAGI come from the germline V gene. J was trimmed by 0 bases and V by 4 bases; bases with no gene match: 4. The CDR3 runs to 16 residues.

The J gene is TRBJ2-2, the V gene TRBV2; 11 bases match TRBD2. This CDR3 is 15 amino acids long. Unmatched junction bases numbered 6, after V lost 5 bases and J lost 7 bases. Germline CDR1 and CDR2: SNHLY and FYNNEI. The CDR3 nucleotides are TGTGCCAGCAGTAAGACTAGCGGGGCTAACGGGGAGCTGTTTTTT. Amino acids: CASSKTSGANGELFF.

V usage is TRBV6-5 and J usage is TRBJ2-7, with a weak D call TRBD1 (5 bases). Germline lookup yields CDR1 MNHEY and CDR2 SVGAGI. The CDR3 totals 14 residues. Trimming stripped 6 bases from V and 2 bases from J, with 14 bases between. The CDR3 here is CASSRARAAYEQYF. The CDR3, as DNA: TGTGCCAGCAGCCGCGCCAGGGCGGCCTACGAGCAGTACTTC.

The chain has TRBV19 and TRBJ1-5, with D uncertain. Trimming took 6 bases from V and 2 from J, leaving 8 bases between them. The CDR3 extends over 13 amino acids. Germline CDR1 LNHDA, CDR2 SQIVND (reference sequence). The CDR3 region has the DNA TGTGCCAGTAGCCCCTCGGGCAATCAGCCCCAGCATTTT. Its protein product is CASSPSGNQPQHF.

The CDR3 protein is CASRWGQGFTEAFF. The CDR3 bases are TGCGCCAGCCGCTGGGGACAGGGTTTCACTGAAGCTTTCTTT. The chain recombines TRBV5-1 with TRBJ1-1; 9 nucleotides line up with TRBD1. This CDR3 has 14 residues. Per the germline V gene, CDR1 is SGHRS and CDR2 is YFSETQ. V trimming: 7 bases; J trimming: 4 bases; junction bases outside the gene matches: 8.

This clone was counted only a few times. The chain links TRBV6-5 to TRBJ1-1, with TRBD1 identical over 8 bases. The CDR3 sequence is 14 residues long. V trimming: 2 bases; J trimming: 3 bases; junction bases outside the gene matches: 2. Germline V CDR1 and CDR2: MNHEY, SVGAGI. The CDR3, as DNA: TGTGCCAGCAGTTACACGACAGGGGACACTGAAGCTTTCTTT. The encoded protein is CASSYTTGDTEAFF.

This clone has just a few counts. The V and J genes are TRBV2 and TRBJ1-1, with D tentatively TRBD1 (5 bases). The germline V gene has CDR1 SNHLY and CDR2 FYNNEI. With 3 bases removed from V and 3 bases from J, the gap between germline ends came to 11 bases. The CDR3 length is 14 residues. The CDR3 reads CASSDRVVYTEAFF. CDR3 bases: TGTGCCAGCAGTGACAGGGTAGTATACACTGAAGCTTTCTTT.

The chain couples TRBV16 to TRBJ1-5, with TRBD1 matching 7 bases. Germline V CDR1 and CDR2: KGHSY, FQNENV. V trimming: 3 bases; J trimming: 4 bases; junction bases outside the gene matches: 6. There are 15 residues in the CDR3. The DNA of the CDR3 is TGTGCCAGCAGCCACCCTTCGACAGGGAATCAGCCCCAGCATTTT. This translates into CASSHPSTGNQPQHF.

This clone was detected a few times. The rearrangement joins TRBV28 to TRBJ1-5; D ambiguous. CDR3 size: 12 residues. Germline V lookup: CDR1 MDHEN, CDR2 SYDVKM. V gave up 5 bases and J gave up 1 base, with 3 bases separating them. This chain's CDR3 is CASSRSNQPQHF. The CDR3 DNA sequence: TGTGCCAGCAGTCGGAGCAATCAGCCCCAGCATTTT.

This chain links TRBV5-1 with TRBJ2-3; D is uncertain. V lost 0 bases and J lost 3, with 11 bases in between. This CDR3 contains 15 residues. Germline V gene data show CDR1 as SGHRS and CDR2 as YFSETQ. The CDR3 spells CASSLDSFKTDTQYF. The CDR3 nucleotides read TGCGCCAGCAGCTTGGACTCTTTCAAAACAGATACGCAGTATTTT.

This clone has more than one count but fewer than ten. The chain couples TRBV18 to TRBJ1-2; no clear D. The CDR3 is made up of 13 amino acids. Trimming left V 6 bases short and J 4 bases short, with 12 bases between. Germline loops: CDR1 KGHSH, CDR2 LQKENI. The CDR3 sequence is CASSPTDSYGYTF. CDR3 nucleotides: TGTGCCAGCTCGCCGACGGACTCCTATGGCTACACCTTC.

This clone was counted only a few times. The rearrangement joins TRBV29-1 to TRBJ1-1; a weak D match, TRBD1 (6 bases). The CDR3 runs to 14 residues. CDR1 is SQVTM and CDR2 is ANQGSEA in the germline V gene. V was trimmed by 2 bases and J by 7 bases, leaving 17 bases between them. The CDR3 bases are TGCAGCGTTGAAAGCGGTCAGGGGTGGAGTGAAGCTTTCTTT. This sequence encodes CSVESGQGWSEAFF.

J is TRBJ2-7 and V is TRBV9; possibly TRBD1 for D (5 bases). CDR3 length: 14 residues. The germline V and J ends were trimmed by 1 base and 3 bases, with 11 bases remaining between them. The germline CDR1 and CDR2 sequences are SGDLS and YYNGEE. CDR3: CASSVTDSLYEQYF. CDR3 bases: TGTGCCAGCAGCGTAACAGACAGCCTCTACGAGCAGTACTTC. The full variable domain, its missing parts supplied by reference TRBV9 and TRBJ2-7, is DSGVTQTPKHLITATGQRVTLRCSPRSGDLSVYWYQQSLDQGLQFLIQYYNGEERAKGNILERFSAQQFPDLHSELNLSSLELGDSALYFCASSVTDSLYEQYFGPGTRLTVT.